Given below is one T cell receptor (beta chain) in context. The record originates from a study of OX40 agonist ivuxolimab in advanced cancers. Across the study: Patients were dosed intravenously with ivuxolimab at 0.01 to 10 mg/kg every 2 weeks. Aged roughly 23 to 90 with a mean of 60 years, they were around 79% male.

Germline-derived CDR1 and CDR2 are MNHEY and SMNVEV (reference sequence). The CDR3 runs to 13 residues. V gave up 6 bases and J gave up 2 bases; unmatched junction bases: 0. Only in-frame clones appear in the TCRdb table, and some are missing; sequencing was by immunoSEQ multiplex PCR. The sample yields about 36,000 clones, around 77% seen once. The rearrangement links TRBV27 to TRBJ2-5; 10 nucleotides line up with TRBD2. The source was CD4+ or CD8+ T cells sorted from blood, collected in a trial of the OX40 agonist ivuxolimab. This TCR was recovered from an adult with an advanced solid tumor such as melanoma, head and neck, liver or kidney cancer. This chain's CDR3 is CASRGLAQETQYF. The CDR3 nucleotides are TGTGCCAGCAGGGGACTAGCGCAAGAGACCCAGTACTTC.